Presented here are 4 T cell receptor beta chains from one specimen sequenced in a study of blood T cell repertoires in COVID-19. Sequencing used immunoSEQ multiplex PCR; TCRdb keeps in-frame clones, though not all of them. The sample lists approximately 200,000 clones; roughly four fifths were seen once. The sequencing input was peripheral blood. These receptors were taken from a woman aged 80 or older with COVID-19, enrolled during active disease.

The V call is TRBV7-3, the J call TRBJ2-1; 7 bases align to TRBD2. CDR1 and CDR2 (germline): SGHTA, FQGTGA. This CDR3 is 12 amino acids long. The junction had 6 bases not matched to a gene; V was cut back by 3 bases and J by 13 bases. The CDR3 reads CASSFPGTTQFF. The CDR3 DNA is TGTGCCAGCAGCTTCCCCGGGACTACACAGTTCTTC.

The chain employs TRBV3-1 (or the pseudogene TRBV3-2) and TRBJ1-3; no definite D call. The CDR3 extends over 14 amino acids. From germline, CDR1 is LGHDT and CDR2 YNNKEL (reference sequence). The V gene lost 9 bases and the J gene lost 2 bases, with 14 bases spanning the gap. The CDR3 is CASSPGSAGNTIYF. The CDR3 DNA reads as TGTGCCAGTTCCCCGGGGTCAGCTGGAAACACCATATATTTT.

This chain links TRBV15 with TRBJ1-2; 7 bases are shared with TRBD1. Trimming took 0 bases from V and 4 from J; bases not matched to a gene: 5. CDR1 is LNHNV and CDR2 is YYDKDF in the germline V gene (reference sequence). The length of the CDR3 is 15 residues. The CDR3, as DNA: TGTGCCACCAGCAGAGAGATAGGGGGCGCCTATGGCTACACCTTC. Amino acids: CATSREIGGAYGYTF.

The rearrangement joins TRBV6-5 to TRBJ2-7, with D possibly matching TRBD2 (6 bases). CDR1 is MNHEY, CDR2 SVGAGI, per germline. This CDR3 is 15 amino acids long. With 0 bases removed from V and 5 bases from J, the gap between germline ends came to 14 bases. DNA for the CDR3: TGTGCCAGCAGTTACTCCTACCGGGGACTTGACGAGCAGTACTTC. Translation gives CASSYSYRGLDEQYF.